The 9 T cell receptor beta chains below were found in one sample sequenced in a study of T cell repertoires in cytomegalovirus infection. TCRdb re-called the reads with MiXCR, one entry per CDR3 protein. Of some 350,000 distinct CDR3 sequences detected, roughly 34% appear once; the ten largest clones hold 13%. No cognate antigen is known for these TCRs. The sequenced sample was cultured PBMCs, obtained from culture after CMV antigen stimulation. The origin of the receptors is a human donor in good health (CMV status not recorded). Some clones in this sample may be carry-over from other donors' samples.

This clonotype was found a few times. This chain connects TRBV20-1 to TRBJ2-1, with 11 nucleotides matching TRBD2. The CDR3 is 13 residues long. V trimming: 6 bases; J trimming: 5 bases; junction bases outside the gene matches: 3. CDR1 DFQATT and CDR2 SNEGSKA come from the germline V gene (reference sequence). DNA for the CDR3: TGCAGTGCCGTAGCGGGGGGGGACAATGAGCAGTTCTTC. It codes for CSAVAGGDNEQFF.

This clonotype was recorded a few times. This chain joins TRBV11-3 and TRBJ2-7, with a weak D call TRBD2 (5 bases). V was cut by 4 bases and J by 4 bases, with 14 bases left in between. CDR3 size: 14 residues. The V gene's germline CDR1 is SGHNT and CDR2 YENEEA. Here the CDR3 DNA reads TGTGCCAGCAGCTACCGGGGTATCGGGTACGAGCAGTACGTC. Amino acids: CASSYRGIGYEQYV.

DNA for the CDR3: TGCGCCAGCCGCAAAAACCTAGACAGAGAACCCTACGAGCAGTACTTC. Residues: CASRKNLDREPYEQYF. The chain is built from TRBV4-1 and TRBJ2-7, with D possibly matching TRBD1 (5 bases). Germline V CDR1 and CDR2: MGHRA, YSYEKL. The V gene lost 8 bases and the J gene lost 2 bases, with 22 bases spanning the gap. The CDR3 runs to 16 residues.

CDR3 loop: CASSPAQVAGPYNEQFF. CDR3 in DNA: TGTGCCAGCAGTCCCGCCCAGGTAGCGGGACCCTACAATGAGCAGTTCTTC. The chain recombines TRBV6-2 or TRBV6-3 with TRBJ2-1; 8 nucleotides align to TRBD2. Germline values: CDR1 MNHEY, CDR2 SVGEGT. This CDR3 spans 17 amino acids. The J segment lost 2 bases and the V segment lost 5 bases, leaving 11 bases of the junction unmatched.

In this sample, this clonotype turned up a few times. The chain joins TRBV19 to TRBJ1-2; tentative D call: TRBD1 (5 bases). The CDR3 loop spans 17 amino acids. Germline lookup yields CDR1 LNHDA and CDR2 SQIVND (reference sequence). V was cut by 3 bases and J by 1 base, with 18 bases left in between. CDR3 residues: CASSMSRDGRFNYGYTF. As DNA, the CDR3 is TGTGCCAGTAGTATGAGCCGGGACGGACGCTTTAACTATGGCTACACCTTC.

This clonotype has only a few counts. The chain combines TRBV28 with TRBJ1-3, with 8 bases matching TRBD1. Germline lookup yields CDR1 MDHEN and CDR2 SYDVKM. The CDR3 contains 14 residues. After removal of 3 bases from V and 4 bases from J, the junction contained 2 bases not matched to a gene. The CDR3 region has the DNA TGTGCCAGCAGTTTGACAGGGGAAGGAAACACCATATATTTT. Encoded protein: CASSLTGEGNTIYF.

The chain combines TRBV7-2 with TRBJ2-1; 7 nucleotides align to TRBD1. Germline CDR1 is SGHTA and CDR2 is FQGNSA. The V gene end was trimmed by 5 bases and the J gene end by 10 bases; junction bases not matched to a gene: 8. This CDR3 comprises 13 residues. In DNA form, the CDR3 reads TGTGCCAGCAGCCTCACCGGACAGGAGGAGCAGTTCTTC. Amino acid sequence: CASSLTGQEEQFF.

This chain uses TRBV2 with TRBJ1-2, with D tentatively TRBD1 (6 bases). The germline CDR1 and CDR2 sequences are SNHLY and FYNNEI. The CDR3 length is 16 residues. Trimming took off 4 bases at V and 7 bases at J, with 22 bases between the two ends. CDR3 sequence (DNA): TGTGCCAGCAGTGTGTTTCAGGGACACACAAAGGCTGGCTACACCTTC. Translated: CASSVFQGHTKAGYTF.

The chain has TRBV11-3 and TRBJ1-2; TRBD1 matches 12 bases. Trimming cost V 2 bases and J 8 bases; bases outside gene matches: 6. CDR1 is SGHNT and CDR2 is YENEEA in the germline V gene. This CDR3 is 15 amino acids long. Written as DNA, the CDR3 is TGTGCCAGCAGCTTAAACCGGGACAGGGGGCGCGGCTACACCTTC. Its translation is CASSLNRDRGRGYTF.